Listed below are T cell receptor beta chains from one sample, sequenced in a study of response to subunit inactivated influenza vaccine. TCRdb independently ran MiXCR on the RT-PCR reads; one entry per CDR3 protein. Of hundreds of thousands of distinct CDR3 sequences listed, about an eighth are singletons. The sample here was PBMCs from blood, taken on the day of vaccination. These receptors were taken from a man aged 50-59 years who received an inactivated influenza vaccine. Both conserved end residues are part of each CDR3. Size values are once, few and many counts, or a class for expanded clones, and some rows have none.

clone size,V gene,CDR3 protein
few,TRBV7-9,CASSLAGTSGRPGELFF
NA,TRBV12-3/TRBV12-4,CASRVGTTNNSPLHF
few,TRBV10-3,CAISELTGTNYGYTF
NA,TRBV21-1,CASSKMVGQGYNEQFF
NA,TRBV7-2,CASSSWTSGTKETQYF
many,TRBV29-1,CSVAAYSNQPQHF
few,TRBV5-1,CASSLGLASSRGYNEQFF
NA,TRBV5-1,CASSLGDGVGEQYF
NA,TRBV6-1,CASISGFLAGGPYNEQFF
NA,TRBV20-1,CSALDRNTPYEQYF
many,TRBV10-3,CAISESGTSGSYEQYF
few,TRBV6-2/TRBV6-3,CASTPGRFMNTEAFF
few,TRBV20-1,CSARGGGSYEQYF
few,TRBV14,CASSQGQGIYGYTF
NA,TRBV4-1,CASSQGYSGGSSNEQFF
few,TRBV4-3,CASSQNPGEAEQFF
many,TRBV7-9,CASSLGGGNTGELFF
NA,TRBV28,CASSAPTGRAYEQYF
NA,TRBV13,CASSLQNEDGYTF
NA,TRBV9,CASSGSPRGVHSGANVLTF
few,TRBV29-1,CSVERIETSGSVNEQFF
many,TRBV4-3,CASSQGLAGGPEQFF
few,TRBV5-6,CASSLEGTSGGYNEQFF
NA,TRBV24-1,CATSDPQLRNGELFF
many,TRBV20-1,CSASSGSSYEQYF
NA,TRBV12-3/TRBV12-4,CASSLMGVNEKLFF
few,TRBV6-2/TRBV6-3,CASSYDLYEQYF
NA,TRBV6-5,CASSYTGTGPNSPLHF
few,TRBV10-3,CALRHGLNTEAFF
NA,TRBV2,CASPVSYLGGVKNEQFF
few,TRBV5-6,CASSQETYEQYF
few,TRBV5-4,CASNPSGGPTDTQYF
NA,TRBV7-2,CASSLAQGPVDTQYF